This T cell receptor (beta chain) was sequenced in a study of blood T cell repertoires in COVID-19. The length of the CDR3 is 14 residues. Germline values: CDR1 SGDLS, CDR2 YYNGEE. V was trimmed by 4 bases and J by 4 bases, leaving 11 bases between them. Measured with immunoSEQ multiplex PCR; TCRdb has only the in-frame clones, and not every one. The sample lists approximately 65,000 clones, about 86% occurring once. The sample taken for sequencing was peripheral blood. The chain carries TRBV9 and TRBJ2-2; D ambiguous. The sequence derives from a man over 45 with acute or convalescent COVID-19. The CDR3 DNA sequence: TGTGCCAGCAGCACCGCAACAAGCACCGGGGAGCTGTTTTTT. The encoded protein is CASSTATSTGELFF.